This T cell receptor (beta chain) was obtained from a study of beta chain features in type 1 diabetes (dated by TCRdb to about 2018). In the study overall: Mean age, gender distribution, total cell number and subset yield did not differ between patients and healthy donors. Across all samples, 107,917,701 sorted cells were examined, and cell number per subset correlated strongly with RNA yield. In the study, recently diagnosed type 1 diabetes patients and matched healthy donors were compared on the TCRB repertoires of their sorted circulating CD4+ T cell subsets. Regulatory and stem cell-like memory subsets were obtained from only 8 patients and roughly eight healthy donors, while naive and central memory subsets were obtained from all 30 or so donors. Beyond this particular receptor, the publication reports: Because cDNA rather than genomic DNA was sequenced, highly expressing activated cells could have been over-represented, although no difference in activation and CD3 levels was found between groups. Shorter templates might be favored by PCR, yet because patient and control samples were amplified and corrected together, any such skew would affect both groups equally. Naive, central memory and regulatory TCRB repertoires appeared to be more alike among patients than among healthy donors. Fewer insertions and more nucleotide deletions at VDJ recombination sites were observed in patients with type 1 diabetes, implying thymic rearrangement abnormalities. In all four CD4+ subsets, TCRB CDR3 length was moderately but significantly shorter in type 1 diabetes patients. Because the HLA sub-analyses included only small numbers of individuals, any influence of HLA type on TCRB rearrangement was left unresolved.

Each donor gave one peripheral blood draw, approximately 100 mL on average, collected into heparinised tubes. Using a panel that included CD45RO, CCR7, CD25, CD127, CD95 and CD27, naive, central memory, regulatory and stem cell-like memory CD4+ T cells were sorted on a BD FACSAria II. All sorted populations exceeded 98% purity. Right away, PBMCs were isolated by Lymphoprep density gradient centrifugation and were stained directly, with no culture step. To minimize batch effects, samples were stained and sorted in pairs, one healthy donor with one patient per experiment. The cysteine opens and the phenylalanine closes a CDR3 of 16 amino acids. Only the CDR3 portion is preserved as DNA: 48 bases, with reading frame beginning at the first base. CDR1 and CDR2 are drawn from the germline V gene: SGHTA, FQGNSA. Germline trimming: 4 bases from V, 5 bases from J; junction bases outside gene matches: 8. All of the isolated RNA was reverse transcribed with the High Capacity cDNA Reverse Transcription Kit, so expressed TCRB transcripts were sequenced. Deep immunoSEQ sequencing was applied to naive, central memory and regulatory T cell samples, giving an average of about 3.6 million total reads per sample. Sorted cells were lysed in RLT buffer, and RNA was extracted using DNase-treated RNeasy Micro or Mini kits according to cell number. To prevent cross-contamination, every cell subset was processed on its own, while patient and healthy donor samples were processed together. The immunoSEQ multiplex PCR was used to amplify TCRB sequences from cDNA, generating 87-bp fragments that spanned the CDR3 region. Sequencing of the amplicons was done on the Illumina HiSeq platform. Concerning the study's data processing: Synthetic template baselines were used to correct PCR bias computationally, reads within Hamming distance 2 were collapsed, and singletons that could not be merged were discarded. Reads were aligned against IMGT so that V, D and J genes, CDR3 length and insertions or deletions at six rearrangement sites could be assigned. Clonotype counts were normalized to sorted cell number within each subset before computing true diversity and Gini coefficients with the tcR R package. Repertoire sharing was quantified using the overlap coefficient calculated on TCRB nucleotide sequences. What TCRdb holds here is the immuneACCESS table cut down to in-frame rearrangements. Part of the clones is not present; checked against another copy, under half of the missing clones reflect an unresolved V gene, and the others are unexplained. Clone size and the V and J calls come from that table; the DNA yielded D and trimming. The sample records some 190,000 clones, 7% to 9% of which are singletons. The ten largest clones represent under 0.6% of the sample.

Note on this clone: Its antigen target is currently unknown. No much larger clonotype is one base removed from it; base qualities were not supplied.

The chain is assembled from TRBV7-2 and TRBJ2-7; a stretch of 13 junction bases matches TRBD2. The sequence was collected from a man younger than 30 with type 1 diabetes. The sequencing sample was made of central memory CD4+ T cells from blood. The CDR3 here reads CASSYTWTSGSHEQYF. The nucleotide sequence is given as TGTGCCAGCAGCTACACATGGACTAGCGGGAGTCACGAGCAGTACTTC. Reference TRBV7-2 and TRBJ2-7 proteins supply the regions before and after the CDR3; the full variable domain is: GAGVSQSPSNKVTEKGKDVELRCDPISGHTALYWYRQSLGQGLEFLIYFQGNSAPDKSGLPSDRFSAERTGGSVSTLTIQRTQQEDSAVYLCASSYTWTSGSHEQYFGPGTRLTVT.